This T cell receptor (beta chain) was observed in a study of T-cell reconstitution after alpha-beta-depleted transplantation in children. Study-wide points: Reportedly, alpha-beta T cells present about two months post-transplant originated from several hundred expanded clones of graft origin. Some patients showed high day-60 TCRbeta diversity, which derived from surviving recipient T cells and thymic progenitors.

This clonotype was found a few times. Its antigen is not identified. The V gene's germline CDR1 is SQVTM and CDR2 ANQGSEA. This CDR3 region has 17 residues. V lost 4 bases and J lost 1, with 22 bases in between. During its preparation, the TCRbeta library received unique molecular identifiers. TCRdb reprocessed the PCR reads with MiXCR, giving one entry per CDR3 protein. The sample carries about 610,000 distinct CDR3 sequences, 25% to 30% recorded once. Sample: PBMCs, taken before TCRalphabeta/CD19-depleted stem cell transplant. The receptor was derived from a boy in the first two years of life with Wiskott-Aldrich syndrome, due to receive a stem cell transplant. The J gene is TRBJ1-1, the V gene TRBV29-1; no definite D call. This chain's CDR3 is CSVAERVIGRRNTEAFF. CDR3 coding DNA: TGCAGCGTTGCGGAGAGGGTTATCGGCAGGCGGAACACTGAAGCTTTCTTT.